These T cell receptor beta chains were read from a single sample in a study of patients and donors after allogeneic stem cell transplantation. In TCRdb, the RT-PCR reads were re-called with MiXCR into one record per CDR3 protein. The sample holds over 400,000 distinct CDR3 sequences, 16% seen once. The sample was blood, either unsorted or a sorted T cell fraction (not recorded which). The source is a human donor who was either an allogeneic HSCT recipient or a stem cell or donor lymphocyte infusion donor (not recorded which). It is not recorded whose cells these are; they may come from a transplant donor. Each CDR3 is given with its conserved first and last residue. A D gene is named only where the DNA matches it firmly. Only part of the rows carry a size: once, few, many, or a class if the clone is expanded.

clone size: NA; D gene: NA; V gene: TRBV13; J gene: TRBJ1-3; CDR3 protein: CASSSTGTGLAGNTIYF; CDR3 DNA: TGTGCCAGCAGCTCAACTGGGACCGGGTTAGCGGGAAACACCATATATTTT
clone size: NA; D gene: NA; V gene: TRBV21-1; J gene: TRBJ2-7; CDR3 protein: CASSKEQGASADPSSYEQYF; CDR3 DNA: TGTGCCAGCAGCAAAGAGCAGGGGGCGAGCGCAGACCCAAGCTCCTACGAGCAGTACTTC
clone size: many; D gene: TRBD1; V gene: TRBV5-1; J gene: TRBJ2-4; CDR3 protein: CASSAGGIQYF; CDR3 DNA: TGCGCCAGCAGCGCAGGGGGCATTCAGTACTTC
clone size: few; D gene: TRBD2; V gene: TRBV5-1; J gene: TRBJ2-1; CDR3 protein: CASSWGTRNEQFF; CDR3 DNA: TGCGCCAGCAGCTGGGGGACTAGAAATGAGCAGTTCTTC
clone size: NA; D gene: NA; V gene: TRBV5-5; J gene: TRBJ2-4; CDR3 protein: CASSTSSKNIQYF; CDR3 DNA: TGTGCCAGCAGCACGTCGTCAAAAAACATTCAGTACTTC
clone size: few; D gene: TRBD2; V gene: TRBV6-1; J gene: TRBJ2-3; CDR3 protein: CASISSGGARTQYF; CDR3 DNA: TGTGCCAGCATTTCTAGCGGGGGGGCGAGGACGCAGTATTTT
clone size: few; D gene: NA; V gene: TRBV7-9; J gene: TRBJ1-1; CDR3 protein: CASSTPNTEAFF; CDR3 DNA: TGTGCCAGCAGTACACCGAACACTGAAGCTTTCTTT
clone size: NA; D gene: NA; V gene: TRBV20-1; J gene: TRBJ1-6; CDR3 protein: CSARVPLGTRGYNSPLHF; CDR3 DNA: TGCAGTGCTAGAGTCCCCCTCGGGACAAGGGGGTATAATTCACCCCTCCACTTT
clone size: few; D gene: NA; V gene: TRBV5-6; J gene: TRBJ2-7; CDR3 protein: CASSGGEESYEQYF; CDR3 DNA: TGTGCCAGCAGCGGAGGGGAGGAGTCCTACGAGCAGTACTTC
clone size: few; D gene: TRBD1; V gene: TRBV15; J gene: TRBJ2-7; CDR3 protein: CATSRDRDRSYYEQYF; CDR3 DNA: TGTGCCACCAGCAGAGATAGGGACAGGTCATACTACGAGCAGTACTTC
clone size: many; D gene: TRBD1; V gene: TRBV6-1; J gene: TRBJ2-2; CDR3 protein: CASSQTGLRTGELFF; CDR3 DNA: TGTGCCAGCAGCCAGACAGGGCTGAGGACCGGGGAGCTGTTTTTT
clone size: NA; D gene: NA; V gene: TRBV10-3; J gene: TRBJ1-2; CDR3 protein: CAISDSDSYGYTF; CDR3 DNA: TGTGCCATCAGTGACTCCGACAGTTATGGCTACACCTTC
clone size: few; D gene: NA; V gene: TRBV5-1; J gene: TRBJ1-1; CDR3 protein: CASSLRGLKGRGTEAFF; CDR3 DNA: TGCGCCAGCAGCTTGCGGGGACTCAAGGGTCGTGGTACTGAAGCTTTCTTT
clone size: NA; D gene: TRBD1; V gene: TRBV7-9; J gene: TRBJ1-6; CDR3 protein: CASSNTGGNSPLHF; CDR3 DNA: TGTGCCAGCAGCAATACAGGGGGGAATTCACCCCTCCACTTT
clone size: few; D gene: NA; V gene: TRBV4-2; J gene: TRBJ1-2; CDR3 protein: CASSQDAVYGYTF; CDR3 DNA: TGTGCCAGCAGCCAAGACGCGGTCTATGGCTACACCTTC
clone size: NA; D gene: TRBD2; V gene: TRBV20-1; J gene: TRBJ2-1; CDR3 protein: CSARKVGWEGPYNEQFF; CDR3 DNA: TGCAGTGCTAGAAAGGTGGGGTGGGAGGGCCCCTACAATGAGCAGTTCTTC